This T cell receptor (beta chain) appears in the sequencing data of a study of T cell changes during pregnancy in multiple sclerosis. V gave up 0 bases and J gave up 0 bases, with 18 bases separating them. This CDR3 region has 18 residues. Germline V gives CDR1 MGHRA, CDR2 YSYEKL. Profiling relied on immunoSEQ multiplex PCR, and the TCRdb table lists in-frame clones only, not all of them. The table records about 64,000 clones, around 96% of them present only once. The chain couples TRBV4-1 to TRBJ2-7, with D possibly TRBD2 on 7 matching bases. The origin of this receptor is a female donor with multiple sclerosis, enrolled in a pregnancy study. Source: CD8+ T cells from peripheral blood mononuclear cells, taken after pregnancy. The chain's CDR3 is CASSQDEGGGLLSYEQYF. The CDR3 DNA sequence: TGCGCCAGCAGCCAAGATGAGGGGGGGGGCTTACTCTCCTACGAGCAGTACTTC.